The rows below give T cell receptor beta chains drawn from one sample of a study of cytomegalovirus exposure and HLA in healthy donors. Data came from immunoSEQ multiplex PCR; TCRdb stores just in-frame clones and leaves some out. The listing records fewer than 85,000 clones. The sequenced sample consisted of PBMCs. The receptors shown here come from a man in his forties or fifties in good health and CMV-seropositive. Both conserved end residues are part of each CDR3. A D gene is named only where the DNA matches it firmly.

D	V	J	CDR3	DNA
TRBD1	TRBV7-9	TRBJ2-2	CASSFLLTGDIGELFF	TGTGCCAGCAGCTTCCTTTTGACAGGGGACATCGGGGAGCTGTTTTTT
TRBD2	TRBV11-3	TRBJ2-3	CASSPGTSGRTDTQYF	TGTGCCAGCAGCCCCGGGACTAGCGGGAGGACCGATACGCAGTATTTT
-	TRBV10-3	TRBJ1-1	CAISGWTNTEAFF	TGTGCCATCAGTGGATGGACAAACACTGAAGCTTTCTTT
TRBD2	TRBV30	TRBJ2-3	CAWSEGAGVSYTQYF	TGTGCCTGGAGTGAAGGGGCGGGGGTTAGTTATACGCAGTATTTT
-	TRBV18	TRBJ2-3	CASSPGHSSTDTQYF	TGTGCCAGCTCACCGGGACATTCGAGCACAGATACGCAGTATTTT
-	TRBV11-2	TRBJ1-1	CASSLEAGANTEAFF	TGTGCCAGCAGCTTAGAAGCGGGGGCGAACACTGAAGCTTTCTTT
-	TRBV19	TRBJ2-7	CATPHEQYF	TGTGCCACTCCCCACGAGCAGTACTTC
TRBD1	TRBV7-8	TRBJ2-3	CASSPTWTGGASDTQYF	TGTGCCAGCAGCCCAACTTGGACAGGGGGCGCATCAGATACGCAGTATTTT
-	TRBV11-3	TRBJ1-1	CASSPPGGTEAFF	TGTGCCAGCAGCCCGCCGGGGGGGACTGAAGCTTTCTTT
-	TRBV15	TRBJ1-1	CATSRGFRENTEAFF	TGTGCCACCAGCAGAGGATTCAGGGAGAACACTGAAGCTTTCTTT
-	TRBV18	TRBJ1-2	CASSPPLQGLSYGYTF	TGTGCCAGCTCACCACCGCTACAGGGATTGAGCTATGGCTACACCTTC
-	TRBV5-1	TRBJ2-4	CASSARQDVAKNIQYF	TGCGCCAGCAGCGCCCGACAGGACGTAGCCAAAAACATTCAGTACTTC